The T cell receptor (beta chain) described here comes from a study of blood T cell repertoires in COVID-19. CDR3 size: 15 residues. Trimming cost V 5 bases and J 2 bases, with 15 bases left between them. Germline CDR1 is SNHLY and CDR2 is FYNNEI. TCRdb keeps only in-frame clones here, not all; method: immunoSEQ multiplex PCR. The table has some 220,000 clones, 65% to 85% seen once. This chain links TRBV2 with TRBJ1-2; D might be TRBD1 (5 bases). This clonotype originated in a human donor in a cohort sampled during active COVID-19. The sequencing sample was made of peripheral blood. The CDR3: CASSPREGKNYGYTF. As DNA, the CDR3 is TGTGCCAGCAGTCCCAGGGAGGGGAAAAACTATGGCTACACCTTC. Supplemented by reference TRBV2 and TRBJ1-2, the full variable domain reads EPEVTQTPSHQVTQMGQEVILRCVPISNHLYFYWYRQILGQKVEFLVSFYNNEISEKSEIFDDQFSVERPDGSNFTLKIRSTKLEDSAMYFCASSPREGKNYGYTFGSGTRLTVV.